This T cell receptor (beta chain) was observed in a study of beta chain features in type 1 diabetes. Study-level points and caveats: All four CD4+ subsets from Type 1 diabetes patients carried moderately but significantly shorter TCRB CDR3s.

The V end lost 1 base, the J end lost 7 bases, and 17 bases lay between the germline ends. The V gene's germline CDR1 is MGHDK and CDR2 SYGVNS. This CDR3 is built from 16 residues. This clone appeared a few times. What it binds is not known. The study reverse transcribed the entire isolated RNA, so it sequenced expressed TCRB transcripts. TCRdb's copy holds only in-frame clones and misses some; the assay was immunoSEQ multiplex PCR. Of 600,000 to 750,000 clones detected, around 12% appear once; the ten largest clones hold 0.095% to 0.15%. This chain links TRBV25-1 with TRBJ2-1, with a tentative D call TRBD2 (6 bases). What was sequenced was naive CD4+ T cells from blood. The TCR was taken from a young man with type 1 diabetes. CDR3: CASSESGGAGKNEQFF. The DNA for the CDR3 is TGTGCCAGCAGTGAATCTGGCGGGGCGGGGAAGAATGAGCAGTTCTTC.